This entry concerns a single T cell receptor (beta chain). This CDR3 spans 13 amino acids. Germline V gene sequence: CDR1 MNHEY, CDR2 SVGAGI. V lost 4 bases to trimming and J lost 2 bases, with 9 bases between them. Clones were sequenced by immunoSEQ multiplex PCR, and TCRdb holds only the in-frame ones, with some missing. This table has about 660,000 clones, roughly 88% appearing once. The data stem from a study of shared T cell receptors in the human thymus. These same data were also listed under a study on human thymus T cells. That work contributes: The related literature has documented a marked overlap of thymic repertoires among unrelated individuals.

This clonotype was sampled from a boy younger than two with a congenital heart defect. Input material: thymocytes. The genes are TRBV6-5 and TRBJ2-7; perhaps TRBD2 as D (6 bases). In DNA, the CDR3 is TGTGCCAGCAGTTTTCCGGGGGCCTACGAGCAGTACTTC. It yields the protein CASSFPGAYEQYF.